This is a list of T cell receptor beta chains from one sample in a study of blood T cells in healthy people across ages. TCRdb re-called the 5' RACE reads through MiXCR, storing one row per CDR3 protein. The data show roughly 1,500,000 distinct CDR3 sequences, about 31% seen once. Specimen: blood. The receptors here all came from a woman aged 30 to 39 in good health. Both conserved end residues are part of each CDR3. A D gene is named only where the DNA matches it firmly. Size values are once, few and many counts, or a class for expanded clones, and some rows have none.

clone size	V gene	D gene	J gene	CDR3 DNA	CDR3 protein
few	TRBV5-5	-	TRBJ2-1	TGTGCCAGCAGCTTGGTTAAGGCTGCGTACAATGAGCAGTTCTTC	CASSLVKAAYNEQFF
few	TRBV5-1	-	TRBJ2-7	TGCGCCAGCAGCTTGTCTTCAAGCTCCTACAATGAGCAGTACTTC	CASSLSSSSYNEQYF
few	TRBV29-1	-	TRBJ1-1	TGCAGCTCCCGGAACTCTGACACTGAAGCTTTCTTT	CSSRNSDTEAFF
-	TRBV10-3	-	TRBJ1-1	TGTGCCACAAGGGTGACGAACACTGAAGCTTTCTTT	CATRVTNTEAFF
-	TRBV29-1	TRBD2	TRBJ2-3	TGCAGCGTTGGGGGGACTAGCGGGGGACTCTACACAGATACGCAGTATTTT	CSVGGTSGGLYTDTQYF
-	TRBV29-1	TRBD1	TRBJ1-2	TGCAGCGTGGTGGACAGGATCGGCAATGGCTACACCTTC	CSVVDRIGNGYTF
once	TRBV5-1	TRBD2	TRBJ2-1	TGCGCCAGCAGCGCCACATTACAGCGGGGGAATGAGCAGTTCTTC	CASSATLQRGNEQFF
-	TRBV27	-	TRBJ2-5	TGCGGCTCGAGGTGGGGAGAGACCCAGTACTTC	CGSRWGETQYF
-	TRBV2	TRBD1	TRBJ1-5	TGTGCCAGCAGGGAAGGACAGGGTATCAATCAGCCCCAGCATTTT	CASREGQGINQPQHF
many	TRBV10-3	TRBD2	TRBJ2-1	TGTGCCATCAGTGAACAGACTAGCGGGAGCTACAATGAGCAGTTCTTC	CAISEQTSGSYNEQFF
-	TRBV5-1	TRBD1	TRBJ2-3	TGCGCCAGCGGGATCGGGACAGGGAGGACAGATACGCAGTATTTT	CASGIGTGRTDTQYF
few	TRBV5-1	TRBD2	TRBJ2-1	TGCGCCAGCAGCTACACGACTAGCGGGGTTCTAAGCGAGCAGTTCTTC	CASSYTTSGVLSEQFF
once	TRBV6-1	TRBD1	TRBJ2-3	TGTGCCAGCAGTGCGGCGGGCAGGGGGTTTGATACGCAGTATTTT	CASSAAGRGFDTQYF
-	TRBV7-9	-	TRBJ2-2	TGTGCCAGCAGCTTACCCTTCAAGGGGGAGCTGTTTTTT	CASSLPFKGELFF
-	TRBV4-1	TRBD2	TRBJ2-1	TGCGCCAGCAGCCAAACGGGACTAGCGGGGGGAGGCGTTGAGCAGTTCTTC	CASSQTGLAGGGVEQFF
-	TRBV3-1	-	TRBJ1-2	TGTGCCAGCAGCCCCTCCCAACGCGGCTACACCTTC	CASSPSQRGYTF
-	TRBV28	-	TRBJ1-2	TGTGCCAGCAGCCTCGCCCCCAGATTTTATGGCTACACCTTC	CASSLAPRFYGYTF
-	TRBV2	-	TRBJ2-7	TGTGCCAGCAGCCGCACGACAGGGAGGGACCACGAGCAGTACTTC	CASSRTTGRDHEQYF
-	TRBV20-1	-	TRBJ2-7	TGCAGTGCTAGAACAATGGAGGACTTCTCCTACGAGCAGTACTTC	CSARTMEDFSYEQYF
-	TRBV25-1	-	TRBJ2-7	TGTGTCAGCACCTCGGGGGCGGGTTACGAGCAGTACTTC	CVSTSGAGYEQYF
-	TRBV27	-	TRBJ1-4	TGTGCCAGCAGTATCCGGGACCCCTCGGATGAAAAACTGTTTTTT	CASSIRDPSDEKLFF
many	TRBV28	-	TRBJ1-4	TGTGCCAGCAAACCCCAGGGAGATGAAAAACTGTTTTTT	CASKPQGDEKLFF
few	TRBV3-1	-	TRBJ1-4	TGTGCCAGCAGCCCACTGCCAGGGACCTTACCAAAACTGTTTTTT	CASSPLPGTLPKLFF
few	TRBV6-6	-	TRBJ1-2	TGTGCCAGCAAGACCCGGGACTATGGCTACACCTTC	CASKTRDYGYTF
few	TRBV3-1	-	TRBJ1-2	TGTGCCAGCAGCCAGGGCGCTCGCGACTACACCTTC	CASSQGARDYTF
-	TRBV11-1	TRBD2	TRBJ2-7	TGTGCCAGCAGCCGGACTAGCGAGGTCGAGCAGTACTTC	CASSRTSEVEQYF
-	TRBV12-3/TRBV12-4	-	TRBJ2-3	TGTGCCAGCAGTTCTTACTCAAGCGGGCCCAGCACAGATACGCAGTATTTT	CASSSYSSGPSTDTQYF
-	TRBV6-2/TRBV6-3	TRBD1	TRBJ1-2	TGTGCCAGCAGGACGGACAGGCTCTATGGCTACACCTTC	CASRTDRLYGYTF
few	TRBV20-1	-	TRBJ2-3	TGCAGTGCTAGAGTGGGGGAGAGGAGAGGAGATACGCAGTATTTT	CSARVGERRGDTQYF
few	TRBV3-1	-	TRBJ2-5	TGTGCCAGCAGCCAAGCCCTGGGGAGGAGGGGCGGAGGAATGAGGACCCAGTACTTC	CASSQALGRRGGGMRTQYF
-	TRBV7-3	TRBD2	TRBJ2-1	TGTGCCAGCAGCCCCTCTAGCGGGAGGGATAATGAGCAGTTCTTC	CASSPSSGRDNEQFF
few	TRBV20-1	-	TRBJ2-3	TGCAGTGCTACCACAGGGGGGGGCACAGATACGCAGTATTTT	CSATTGGGTDTQYF
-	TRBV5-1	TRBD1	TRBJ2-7	TGCGCCAGCACCCCGACAGGGGGCTACGAGCAGTACTTC	CASTPTGGYEQYF
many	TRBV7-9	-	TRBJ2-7	TGTGCCAGCAGTAACTCCTACGAGCAGTACTTC	CASSNSYEQYF
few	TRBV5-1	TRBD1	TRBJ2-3	TGCGCCAGCAGCGCGACAGGGGCGACAGATACGCAGTATTTT	CASSATGATDTQYF
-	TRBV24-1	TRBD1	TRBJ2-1	TGTGCCACCAGTGATTTTGAACAGGGGAAGCATGAGCAGTTCTTC	CATSDFEQGKHEQFF
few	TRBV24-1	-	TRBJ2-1	TGTGCCACCAGTGACTCTAGTAGGAGAGCTAATGAGCAGTTCTTC	CATSDSSRRANEQFF
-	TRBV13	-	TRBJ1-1	TGTGCCACACCTGGGCGGCGGAGCACTAACACTGAAGCTTTCTTT	CATPGRRSTNTEAFF
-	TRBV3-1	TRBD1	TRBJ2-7	TGTGCCAGCGGACAGGGGCTCACCTACGAGCAGTACTTC	CASGQGLTYEQYF
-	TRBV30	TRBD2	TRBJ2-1	TGTGCCTGGAGTCGCGGGAGCGGGGCCTACAATGAGCAGTTCTTC	CAWSRGSGAYNEQFF
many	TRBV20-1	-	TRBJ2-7	TGCAGTGCGAACCGCCCAGGGTCTTCCCACGAGCAGTACTTC	CSANRPGSSHEQYF
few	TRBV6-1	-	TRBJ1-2	TGTGCCAGCAGTGGCGGGGGGAGAGTCCGGCAAAATGGCTACACCTTC	CASSGGGRVRQNGYTF
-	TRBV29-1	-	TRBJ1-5	TGCAGCGTTGCGGGGGGTGGAATAATCAATCAGCCCCAGCATTTT	CSVAGGGIINQPQHF
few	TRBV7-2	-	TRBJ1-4	TGTGCCAGCAGCAAAGACCCGAGACGGCTGTTTTTT	CASSKDPRRLFF
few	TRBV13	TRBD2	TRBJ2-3	TGTGCCAGCAGCTTACCCTTCGGGCTAGCGGGGGGCTCTAGCACAGATACGCAGTATTTT	CASSLPFGLAGGSSTDTQYF
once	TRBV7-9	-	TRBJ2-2	TGTGCCAACAGCTCCTTGACCAGAACCGGGGAGCTGTTTTTT	CANSSLTRTGELFF
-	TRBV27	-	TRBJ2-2	TGTGCCAGCAGTTTTGGACTGTACTACGGGGAGCTGTTTTTT	CASSFGLYYGELFF
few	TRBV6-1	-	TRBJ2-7	TGTGCCAGCAGCCCGGGACCGTTTCTATTATCCTACGAGCAGTACTTC	CASSPGPFLLSYEQYF
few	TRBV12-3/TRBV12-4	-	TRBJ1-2	TGTGCCAGCAGTACCTTTGAGGGGAGCGGCTACACCTTC	CASSTFEGSGYTF
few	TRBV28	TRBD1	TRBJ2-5	TGTGCCAGCGGGGGACAGGGGGCATTGGAGACCCAGTACTTC	CASGGQGALETQYF
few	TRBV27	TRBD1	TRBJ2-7	TGTGCCAGCAGTTTTTTTACAGGGGCCTCTTACGAGCAGTACTTC	CASSFFTGASYEQYF
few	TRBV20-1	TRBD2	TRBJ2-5	TGCAGTGCCCAAAAAGCGGGAGTATCAGAGACCCAGTACTTC	CSAQKAGVSETQYF
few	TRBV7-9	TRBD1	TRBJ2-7	TGTGCCAGCAGCTTGGGACAGGTGATCTACGAGCAGTACTTC	CASSLGQVIYEQYF
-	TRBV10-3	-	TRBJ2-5	TGTGCCATCCGGTCGACTAGGGGCCGGGAGACCCAGTACTTC	CAIRSTRGRETQYF
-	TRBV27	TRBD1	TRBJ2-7	TGTGCCAGCAGATCCGGGACAGGGGGTTACGAGCAGTACTTC	CASRSGTGGYEQYF
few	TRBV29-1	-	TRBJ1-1	TGCAGCGGTTCAGGGGCGACTGAAGCTTTCTTT	CSGSGATEAFF
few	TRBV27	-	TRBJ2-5	TGTGCCAGCAGTTTATCCCCACAGGGCGGCGAGACCCAGTACTTC	CASSLSPQGGETQYF
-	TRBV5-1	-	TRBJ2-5	TGCACCAGCAGCCAAGAGCAGGGGAAAGAGACCCAGTACTTC	CTSSQEQGKETQYF
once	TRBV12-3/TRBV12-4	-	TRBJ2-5	TGTGCCAGCAGTCCTCTAGTGGGGTACCAAGAGACCCAGTACTTC	CASSPLVGYQETQYF